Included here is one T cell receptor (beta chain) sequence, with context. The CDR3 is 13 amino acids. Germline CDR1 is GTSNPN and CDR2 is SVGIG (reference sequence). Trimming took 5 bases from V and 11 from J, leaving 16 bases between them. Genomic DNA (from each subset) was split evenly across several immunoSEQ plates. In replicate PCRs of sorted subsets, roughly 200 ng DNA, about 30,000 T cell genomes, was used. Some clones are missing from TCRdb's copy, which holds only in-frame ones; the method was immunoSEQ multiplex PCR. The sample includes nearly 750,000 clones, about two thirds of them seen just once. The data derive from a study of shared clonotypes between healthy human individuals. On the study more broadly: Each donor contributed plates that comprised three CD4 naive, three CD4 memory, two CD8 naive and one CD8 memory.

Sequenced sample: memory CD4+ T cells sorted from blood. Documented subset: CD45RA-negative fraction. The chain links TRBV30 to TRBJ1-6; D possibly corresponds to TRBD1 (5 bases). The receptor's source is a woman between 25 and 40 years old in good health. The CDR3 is CAWHTSGGTPLHF. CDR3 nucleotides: TGTGCCTGGCATACATCTGGGGGTACACCCCTCCACTTT.